The source of this TCR beta chain is a study of CD8 T cells in ankylosing spondylitis. Study-wide findings and caveats: Clones that were linked to disease were CD8+ and were relatively rare in peripheral blood.

With respect to this clonotype: The target antigen is unknown.

Quantitative 5'-RACE was performed with molecular barcodes, and it yielded the TCR beta libraries. One entry per CDR3 protein results from TCRdb running MiXCR on the 5' RACE reads. The data hold 150,000 to 200,000 distinct CDR3 sequences, with around 19% observed a single time. The TCR was taken from a male donor with ankylosing spondylitis or in good health (not recorded which). Sequencing used blood, either unsorted or a sorted T cell fraction (not recorded which).

CDR3 sequence: CSETARSSGNTIYF. For the CDR3, the DNA is TGCAGCGAGACGGCAAGGTCCTCTGGAAACACCATATATTTT. The genes are TRBV29-1 and TRBJ1-3; D call uncertain. V shed 7 bases and J shed 0 bases, with 13 bases lying between them. Germline CDR1 and CDR2: SQVTM and ANQGSEA. This CDR3 comprises 14 residues.